The 5 T cell receptor beta chains below all came from one sample that was sequenced in a study of blood T cell repertoires in COVID-19. Generated by immunoSEQ multiplex PCR, the TCRdb table keeps only in-frame clones and is missing some. The table lists fewer than 350,000 clones, 70% to 90% of them singletons, with about 4% in the top ten. Source material: PBMCs or T cells enriched from blood (not recorded which). The receptors come from a woman between 25 and 40 years old with acute COVID-19.

In DNA, the CDR3 is TGCGCCAGCAGCCAAGCCTCACTAGCGGACACCGGGGAGCTGTTTTTT. It codes for CASSQASLADTGELFF. This chain joins TRBV4-3 and TRBJ2-2; 8 bases fit TRBD2. The CDR3 is made up of 16 amino acids. Germline V lookup: CDR1 LGHNA, CDR2 YSLEER. The V and J ends lost 1 base and 3 bases, in that order; junction bases with no gene match: 4.

V usage is TRBV29-1 and J usage is TRBJ1-2, with 10 bases matching TRBD1. Unmatched junction bases numbered 6, after V lost 4 bases and J lost 4 bases. The CDR3 has 14 residues. The germline V gene has CDR1 SQVTM and CDR2 ANQGSEA. CDR3 residues: CSVVGGTGAYGYTF. The CDR3 nucleotides are TGCAGCGTTGTGGGAGGGACAGGGGCCTATGGCTACACCTTC.

This chain uses TRBV7-8 with TRBJ2-1; 10 nucleotides line up with TRBD2. The CDR3 is made up of 15 amino acids. The germline V gene encodes CDR1 SGHVS and CDR2 FQNEAQ. Trimming took 5 bases from V and 9 from J; bases not matched to a gene: 10. The CDR3 DNA reads as TGTGCCAGCAGCCAGTCTAGCGGGAGAGGGCGTGAGCAGTTCTTC. Protein product: CASSQSSGRGREQFF.

V gene TRBV30 combines with J gene TRBJ2-7, with TRBD2 matching over 7 bases. The germline CDR1 and CDR2 sequences are GTSNPN and SVGIG (reference sequence). This CDR3 is built from 17 residues. The ends lost 0 bases at V and 5 bases at J; junction bases unmatched: 16. Here the CDR3 reads CAWSVGRVAVLWDEQYF. The CDR3 DNA sequence: TGTGCCTGGAGTGTAGGGAGGGTAGCGGTCCTCTGGGACGAGCAGTACTTC.

The V and J genes are TRBV5-4 and TRBJ2-5, with 12 nucleotides matching TRBD2. The CDR3 is 15 residues long. With 3 bases clipped from V and 4 bases from J, the junction kept 4 bases outside the gene matches. CDR1 is SGHNT, CDR2 YYREEE, per germline (reference sequence). The CDR3 coding sequence is TGTGCCAGCAGCTCTAGCGGGAGGGCCCTAGAGACCCAGTACTTC. It specifies CASSSSGRALETQYF. Variable domain in full (rest from reference TRBV5-4 and TRBJ2-5): ETGVTQSPTHLIKTRGQQVTLRCSSQSGHNTVSWYQQALGQGPQFIFQYYREEENGRGNFPPRFSGLQFPNYSSELNVNALELDDSALYLCASSSSGRALETQYFGPGTRLLVL.